Listed below are T cell receptor beta chains from one sample, sequenced in a study of shared T cell receptors in the human thymus. Generated by immunoSEQ multiplex PCR, the TCRdb table keeps only in-frame clones and is missing some. This sample carries 72,000 or so clones, roughly 96% of them seen once, and the ten largest clones take about 0.03%. Sequencing was performed on thymocytes. These receptors originate from a human donor. Both conserved end residues are part of each CDR3. The D gene is left open where the match is weak. Clone size appears in some rows only: once, few, many, or a class for an expanded clone.

j_call clone_size v_call d_call cdr3_aa
TRBJ2-7 . TRBV4-2 . CASSQVMRMGASRIYEQYF
TRBJ2-1 . TRBV7-4 . CASRQPGASSYNEQFF
TRBJ2-1 . TRBV5-6 . CASSLLSDNEQFF
TRBJ1-3 . TRBV12-5 . CASGLERGALGGNTIYF
TRBJ2-5 . TRBV30 . CAWTSRGANSIARETQYF
TRBJ2-7 . TRBV6-1 . CASSDPPEGQTFEQYF
TRBJ1-4 . TRBV7-9 . CASSLARSGNPTNEKLFF
TRBJ2-5 . TRBV4-2 . CASSQDHAGSQYF
TRBJ1-2 . TRBV19 . CASTPRGRAHYGYTF
TRBJ1-6 . TRBV23-1 . CASSQSEDSPLHF
TRBJ1-4 . TRBV4-2 TRBD1 CASSQHFPGAQGVGLTNEKLFF
TRBJ1-6 few TRBV4-2 . CASSHEGRDENNSPLHF